The subject of this entry is one T cell receptor beta chain. Its antigen remains unidentified. The data were taken from a study of T cell responses to AZD1222 COVID-19 vaccine. The study, taken as a whole, reports: Seropositive AZD1222 recipients at baseline numbered only five or six. Spike-wide vaccine-associated CD4 TCRs dominated at 160-218 and 743-854. Regions left unmutated in variants are reportedly the target of nearly half of spike-specific TCRs.

The germline CDR1 and CDR2 sequences are MNHEY and SVGAGI. With 4 bases removed from V and 0 bases from J, the gap between germline ends came to 15 bases. This CDR3 spans 16 amino acids. Produced via immunoSEQ multiplex PCR; TCRdb's table is partial and in-frame only. The sample carries approximately 140,000 clones, 75% to 95% recorded once. The sequenced sample was peripheral blood, obtained 28 days after the second AZD1222 dose. The chain employs TRBV6-5 and TRBJ1-2; D is ambiguous. The receptor was isolated from an adult who received the AZD1222 COVID-19 vaccine. CDR3 residues: CASSSQSAGSNYGYTF. As DNA, the CDR3 is TGTGCCAGCAGTTCCCAGTCGGCCGGGTCTAACTATGGCTACACCTTC.